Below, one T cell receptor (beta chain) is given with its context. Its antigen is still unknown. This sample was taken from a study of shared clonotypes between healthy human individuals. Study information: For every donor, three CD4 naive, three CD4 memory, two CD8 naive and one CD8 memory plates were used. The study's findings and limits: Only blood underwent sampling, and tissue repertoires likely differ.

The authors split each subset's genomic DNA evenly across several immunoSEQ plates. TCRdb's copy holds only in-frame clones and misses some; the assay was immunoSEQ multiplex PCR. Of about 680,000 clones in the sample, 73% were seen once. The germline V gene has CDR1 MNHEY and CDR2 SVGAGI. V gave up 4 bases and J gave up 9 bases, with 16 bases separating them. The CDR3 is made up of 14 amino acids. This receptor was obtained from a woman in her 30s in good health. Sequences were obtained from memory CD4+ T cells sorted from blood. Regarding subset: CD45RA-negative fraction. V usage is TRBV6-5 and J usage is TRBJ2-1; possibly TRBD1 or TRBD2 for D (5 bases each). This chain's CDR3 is CASSFGASRGEQFF. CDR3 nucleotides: TGTGCCAGCAGTTTCGGGGCTTCGAGGGGTGAGCAGTTCTTC.